This note documents a single T cell receptor beta chain sequence. Its cognate antigen is unknown. Generated by immunoSEQ multiplex PCR, the TCRdb table keeps only in-frame clones and is missing some. The sample consists of 52,000 or so clones, roughly four fifths of them appearing once. The CDR3 has 13 amino acids. V was pared by 8 bases and J by 5 bases, with 9 bases of the junction left unmatched. The V gene's germline CDR1 is SQVTM and CDR2 ANQGSEA. Single viable CD3+CD4+CD8-CD45RO+ cells were sorted as the memory CD4+ T cells. This specimen belongs to a study of memory CD4+ T cells and cytomegalovirus serostatus. Findings and limits, study-wide: The CMV-associated TCR signature appears largely within the CD4+ memory repertoire.

The sequenced material came from memory CD4+ T cells from blood. This sequence was found in an adult in good health and CMV-seronegative. This chain connects TRBV29-1 to TRBJ2-7, with 10 bases aligning to TRBD1. DNA for the CDR3: TGCAGCCCCCTGGGACAGGGGATCCACGAGCAGTACTTC. Amino acids: CSPLGQGIHEQYF.